One sample yielded the 13 T cell receptor beta chains listed below, sequenced in a study of beta chain features in type 1 diabetes. General observations from the study: Shorter TCRB CDR3s, moderately but significantly so, marked every one of the four CD4+ subsets in Type 1 diabetes patients.

As every portion of the isolated RNA was reverse transcribed, the sequencing read expressed TCRB transcripts. Here immunoSEQ multiplex PCR was the method, and the copy in TCRdb shows in-frame clones only, minus some. The sample holds approximately 600,000 clones; around an eighth are singletons and the top ten take 0.095% to 0.15%. These receptors lack a known antigen. The sample taken for sequencing was naive CD4+ T cells from blood. These receptors were obtained from a man in his thirties or forties with type 1 diabetes.

The chain uses TRBV2 and TRBJ1-2; 7 bases match TRBD1. The CDR3 loop spans 15 amino acids. V was clipped by 3 bases and J by 7 bases; unmatched bases: 11. CDR1 is SNHLY, CDR2 FYNNEI, per germline. CDR3 nucleotides: TGTGCCAGCAGTGATAGGGTAGGACAGGCTCTTGGCTACACCTTC. Translating gives CASSDRVGQALGYTF.

This clone has only a few counts. The chain has TRBV4-2 and TRBJ2-7, with D possibly being TRBD2 (5 bases). The CDR3 spans 15 residues. The V end was cut by 0 bases, the J end by 6 bases, with 15 bases between. Germline V gene sequence: CDR1 LGHNA, CDR2 YNFKEQ. This CDR3 is CASSQDSETTREQYF. In DNA, the CDR3 is TGTGCCAGCAGCCAAGATAGCGAGACCACCCGCGAGCAGTACTTC.

About this clone itself: Distinct nucleotide sequences in the sample also encode this CDR3. CDR3 in amino acids: CASSQDRGRNTEAFF. The DNA of the CDR3 is TGCGCCAGCAGCCAAGATCGGGGAAGGAACACTGAAGCTTTCTTT. The chain couples TRBV4-3 to TRBJ1-1; D gene uncertain. Germline assignment: CDR1 LGHNA and CDR2 YSLEER. The ends were cut back, 0 bases at V and 1 base at J, with 9 bases in the middle. CDR3 length: 15 amino acids.

CDR3 coding DNA: TGTGCCAGCAGCTCTGGAACGGGGAGCACAGATACGCAGTATTTT. Protein product: CASSSGTGSTDTQYF. The chain is built from TRBV7-9 and TRBJ2-3; D might be TRBD2 (5 bases). The V end was cut by 4 bases, the J end by 0 bases, with 11 bases between. The CDR3 contains 15 residues. Germline V gene lookup returns CDR1 SEHNR and CDR2 FQNEAQ (reference sequence). Filled out from reference TRBV7-9 and TRBJ2-3, the complete variable domain reads DTGVSQNPRHKITKRGQNVTFRCDPISEHNRLYWYRQTLGQGPEFLTYFQNEAQLEKSRLLSDRFSAERPKGSFSTLEIQRTEQGDSAMYLCASSSGTGSTDTQYFGPGTRLTVL.

This clone turned up a few times. The gene calls are TRBV6-4 and TRBJ1-5, with 9 bases fitting TRBD1. Germline V gene sequence: CDR1 MRHNA, CDR2 SNTAGT. This CDR3 contains 18 residues. With V trimmed by 5 bases and J by 2 bases, 13 bases remained unmatched. CDR3 DNA: TGTGCCAGCAGTACGGGGACAGGGAGGAGGCACGGCAATCAGCCCCAGCATTTT. It specifies CASSTGTGRRHGNQPQHF.

The genes are TRBV7-2 and TRBJ1-5, with D uncertain. The CDR3 is 15 amino acids. CDR1 and CDR2 (germline): SGHTA, FQGNSA. V was trimmed by 1 base and J by 0 bases, leaving 7 bases between them. The CDR3 is CASSLVRDSNQPQHF. The CDR3 DNA sequence: TGTGCCAGCAGCTTAGTCCGGGATAGCAATCAGCCCCAGCATTTT.

The rearrangement links TRBV11-1 to TRBJ2-3; the match to TRBD2 covers 10 bases. There are 17 residues in the CDR3. Germline values: CDR1 SGHAT, CDR2 FQDESV (reference sequence). Trimming cost V 7 bases and J 0 bases; bases outside gene matches: 10. The CDR3 spells CASTLTLAGASTDTQYF. CDR3 nucleotides: TGTGCCAGCACCCTTACTCTAGCGGGGGCTAGCACAGATACGCAGTATTTT.

The chain employs TRBV4-3 and TRBJ2-6; D remains ambiguous. The CDR3 consists of 17 residues. CDR1 and CDR2 from the germline V gene are LGHNA and YSLEER. The germline V and J ends were trimmed by 4 bases and 0 bases, with 13 bases remaining between them. This chain's CDR3 is CASSRVGRSSGANVLTF. CDR3 in DNA: TGCGCCAGCAGCCGGGTAGGACGCTCCTCTGGGGCCAACGTCCTGACTTTC.

This clone was seen a few times. V usage is TRBV5-1 and J usage is TRBJ2-1; perhaps D is TRBD1 or TRBD2 (5 bases each). Germline V CDR1 and CDR2: SGHRS, YFSETQ. The CDR3 contains 14 residues. Trimming stripped 0 bases from V and 3 bases from J, with 7 bases between. The CDR3 bases are TGCGCCAGCAGCTTGGGGGACGGCTACAATGAGCAGTTCTTC. Translating gives CASSLGDGYNEQFF.

This clone showed up just a few times. The rearrangement links TRBV5-1 to TRBJ2-7, with 10 bases fitting TRBD1. The ends lost 7 bases at V and 1 base at J; junction bases unmatched: 2. Germline CDR1 SGHRS, CDR2 YFSETQ. The CDR3 covers 13 residues. The CDR3 DNA reads as TGCGCCAGCGGACAGGGGGTTTCCTACGAGCAGTACTTC. This encodes CASGQGVSYEQYF.

This clone was found a few times. The chain links TRBV12-5 to TRBJ1-2, with D perhaps matching TRBD1 (6 bases). With 5 bases removed from V and 3 bases from J, the gap between germline ends came to 16 bases. This CDR3 is 15 amino acids long. The germline CDR1 and CDR2 sequences are LGHNT and FRNRAP. The chain's CDR3 is CASGPLPDRHYGYTF. DNA of the CDR3: TGTGCTAGTGGTCCCCTCCCCGACAGGCACTATGGCTACACCTTC.

V gene TRBV5-6 combines with J gene TRBJ1-6; D remains ambiguous. V gave up 1 base and J gave up 7 bases, with 21 bases separating them. In germline, CDR1 is SGHDT, CDR2 YYEEEE. CDR3 length equals 18 residues. Here the CDR3 reads CASSLTVSTVAGNSPLHF. DNA of the CDR3: TGTGCCAGCAGCTTGACCGTGAGCACCGTAGCCGGGAATTCACCCCTCCACTTT.

Worth noting for this clone: In the same sample, other DNA sequences code for this CDR3. The chain is built from TRBV2 and TRBJ1-3; D remains ambiguous. The germline V and J ends were trimmed by 4 bases and 1 base, with 8 bases remaining between them. CDR1 is SNHLY, CDR2 FYNNEI, per germline. The CDR3 consists of 14 residues. The CDR3 nucleotides read TGTGCCAGCAGTGGAGCCTTATCTGGAAACACCATATATTTT. It translates to CASSGALSGNTIYF.